The T cell receptor beta chain described here comes from a study of T cells in Graves' hyperthyroidism and ophthalmopathy. Background on the study: Before treatment of any kind, peripheral blood was taken at initial diagnosis. Study observations and caveats: Ophthalmopathy could be told apart from stable hyperthyroidism with a 13 V-J model. Researchers found most expanded thyroid clonotypes above 0.001 in blood as well.

Germline CDR1 reads LGHDT; CDR2 reads YNNKEL (reference sequence). Deletions cut 1 base from V and 6 bases from J, with 10 bases between. The CDR3 covers 15 residues. This clonotype occurred a few times. Its target is not known. Amplification of TCR beta CDR3 regions used RNA as the template. TCR CDR3 regions were first amplified by RT-PCR with HTBI primers. Each CDR3 protein is one row after TCRdb ran MiXCR on the multiplex PCR reads. The top ten clones hold around 10% of a sample with approximately 400,000 distinct CDR3 sequences, around 14% of them seen once. The chain has TRBV3-1 and TRBJ1-6; no reliable D call. What was sequenced was blood. The origin of this receptor is a woman aged 60-70 years with Graves' hyperthyroidism. The CDR3 spells CASSQGTTTNSPLHF. The CDR3 DNA reads as TGTGCCAGCAGCCAAGGGACGACGACTAATTCACCCCTCCACTTT.